Listed below are T cell receptor beta chains from one sample, sequenced in a study of cytomegalovirus exposure and HLA in healthy donors. Assay: immunoSEQ multiplex PCR; the TCRdb copy retains only in-frame clones and omits some. The sample has about 130,000 clones, approximately 69% seen once. The sample consisted of PBMCs. Receptor source: a man between 35 and 55 years old in good health and CMV-seropositive. Both conserved end residues are part of each CDR3. A D gene is named only where the DNA matches it firmly. Clone size is given for some rows only: seen once, a few or many times, or a class if the clone is expanded.

CDR3aa,d_gene,abundance,v_gene,j_gene
CASSIVPWSSGNTIYF,.,.,TRBV19,TRBJ1-3
CASSKGHKLNQPQHF,.,.,TRBV19,TRBJ1-5
CASSADRATNQPQHF,TRBD1,.,TRBV6-5,TRBJ1-5
CASSQDDLAGGDLRDNEQFF,TRBD2,few,TRBV14,TRBJ2-1
CSVLGVRETQYF,.,.,TRBV29-1,TRBJ2-5
CASSSKNTKDSTNTGELFF,.,once,TRBV11-3,TRBJ2-2
CASSRGGGEAQYF,.,.,TRBV5-4,TRBJ2-3
CASSLGSPGKNTGELFF,.,.,TRBV7-2,TRBJ2-2
CASSARDRGLPINSPLHF,TRBD1,.,TRBV6-1,TRBJ1-6
CSVEAGASNYGYTF,.,.,TRBV29-1,TRBJ1-2
CASSSRRGQNTGELFF,TRBD1,.,TRBV7-2,TRBJ2-2
CASSPGPTGGQQPQHF,TRBD1,.,TRBV18,TRBJ1-5
CASSTGGNGYTF,.,.,TRBV19,TRBJ1-2